This T cell receptor (beta chain) stems from a study of identical twins. With 6 bases removed from V and 6 bases from J, the gap between germline ends came to 8 bases. Germline V CDR1 and CDR2: WSHSY, SAAADI. This CDR3 comprises 12 residues. This clonotype was detected ten times or more. TCRdb called the 5' RACE reads again in MiXCR, with one record for every CDR3 protein. Of fewer than 800,000 distinct CDR3 sequences in the sample, under 8.5% were seen once. This sample was also put to use in a study of yellow fever vaccine responses in identical twins.

The chain carries TRBV10-2 and TRBJ2-2; D is perhaps TRBD1 (6 bases). The specimen was PBMCs. This clonotype originated in a woman aged 18-35 years in good health. CDR3 sequence: CASSQGSGELFF. The CDR3 coding sequence is TGCGCCAGCAGCCAGGGGTCCGGGGAGCTGTTTTTT.